This T cell receptor (beta chain) was captured in a study of cytomegalovirus exposure and HLA in healthy donors (TCRdb year 2017). For the study in its entirety: The 666 repertoires of the first cohort and the 95 to 150 validation repertoires were produced on the same platform, according to a later analysis. Besides the first cohort of 500 to 700 subjects, a separate validation cohort made up of over 100 different subjects was used. To predict cytomegalovirus infection status, the study brought together high-throughput TCR immunosequencing, statistical association of individual TCRs with disease status, and machine learning. The study was designed to test whether signatures of past pathogen exposure could be identified by cataloging public T cell receptors. Overall study results and their limits: A few of the identified cytomegalovirus-associated TCR beta chains were confirmed in vitro to be specific for cytomegalovirus antigens. All 110 or so repertoires were used to score co-occurrence in the validation cohort in a later analysis, because that analysis had no HLA typing for the cohort. The classifier was reported to diagnose cytomegalovirus status with high specificity and sensitivity in both the original cohort and the validation cohort. In a later analysis, TCRs clustered in the first cohort were found to also tend to co-occur in the roughly 120 validation repertoires, with 90% to 95% of cluster scores above 0. It was suggested by the authors that the approach could potentially be generalized to other disease states and immunological phenotypes. While some public TCRs were present in many individuals, most TCR sequences turned up only very rarely across donors. A total of fewer than 200 TCR beta chains were listed by the study as associated with cytomegalovirus.

As regards this clone: The antigen it recognizes is unknown. No qualities accompany the bases; no much larger clone lies one base away.

Library preparation was by the immunoSEQ multiplex PCR assay. Processing in the source paper ran as follows. A statistical classification framework was built for diagnosing cytomegalovirus status from the catalog of TCR beta chain sequences. TCRdb holds this immuneACCESS table with in-frame rearrangements only. Some clones are missing; in checked studies, unresolved V genes explain under half, and the rest has no known cause. That table furnishes V, J and clone size, whereas the DNA furnished D and trimming. The sample table records about 63,000 clones; 89% of these occur just once. 1% to 1.5% of the sample rests with the top ten. From V the trimming removes 6 bases and from J it removes 3 bases, while the gene matches leave 3 bases of the junction unaccounted for. The germline V gene encodes CDR1 SNHLY and CDR2 FYNNEI. There are 13 amino acids in the CDR3, from cysteine to phenylalanine inclusive. Just the 39-base CDR3 DNA is kept, in frame starting at base 1.

Donors formed part of the validation cohort, which comprised over a hundred subjects and was distinct from the first cohort of 550 to 850 subjects. The source is a woman aged 18-29 years in good health and CMV-seronegative. Here the chain combines TRBV2 and TRBJ1-1, with 8 bases aligning to TRBD1. Sequencing was performed on PBMCs. The CDR3 amino acid sequence is: CASSLQGDTEAFF. The nucleotide sequence reads as follows: TGTGCCAGCAGCCTACAGGGGGACACTGAAGCTTTCTTT.